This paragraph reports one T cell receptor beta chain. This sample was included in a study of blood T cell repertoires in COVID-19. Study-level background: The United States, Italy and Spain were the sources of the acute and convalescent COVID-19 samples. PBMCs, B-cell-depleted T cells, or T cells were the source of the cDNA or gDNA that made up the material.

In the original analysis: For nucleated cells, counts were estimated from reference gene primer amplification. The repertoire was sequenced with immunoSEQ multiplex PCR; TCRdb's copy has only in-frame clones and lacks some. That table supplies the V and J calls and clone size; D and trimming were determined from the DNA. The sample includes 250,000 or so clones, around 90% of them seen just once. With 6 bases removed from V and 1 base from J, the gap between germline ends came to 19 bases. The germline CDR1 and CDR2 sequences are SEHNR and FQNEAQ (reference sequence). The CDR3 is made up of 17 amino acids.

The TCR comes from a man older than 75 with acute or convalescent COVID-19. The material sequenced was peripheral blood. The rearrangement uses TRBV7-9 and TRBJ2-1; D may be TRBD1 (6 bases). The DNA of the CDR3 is TGTGCCAGCAGTTTCTACACAGGGAGAGAATCCTACAATGAGCAGTTCTTC. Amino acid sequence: CASSFYTGRESYNEQFF.